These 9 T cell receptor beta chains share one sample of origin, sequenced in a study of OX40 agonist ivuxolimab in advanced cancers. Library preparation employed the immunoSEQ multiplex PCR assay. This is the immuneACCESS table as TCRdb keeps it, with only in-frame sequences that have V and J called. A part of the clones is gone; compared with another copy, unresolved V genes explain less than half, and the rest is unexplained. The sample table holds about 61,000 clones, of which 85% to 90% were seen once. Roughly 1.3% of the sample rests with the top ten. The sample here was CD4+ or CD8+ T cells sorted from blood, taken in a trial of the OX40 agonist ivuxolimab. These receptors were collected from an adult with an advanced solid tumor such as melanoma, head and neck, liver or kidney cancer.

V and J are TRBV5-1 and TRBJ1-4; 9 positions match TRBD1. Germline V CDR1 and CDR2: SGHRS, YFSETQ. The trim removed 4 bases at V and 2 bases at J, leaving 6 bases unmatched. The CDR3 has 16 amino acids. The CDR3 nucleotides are TGCGCCAGCAGCCTTACAGGGGGCGTCACTAATGAAAAACTGTTTTTT. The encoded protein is CASSLTGGVTNEKLFF. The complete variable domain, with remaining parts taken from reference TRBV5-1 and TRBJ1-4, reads KAGVTQTPRYLIKTRGQQVTLSCSPISGHRSVSWYQQTPGQGLQFLFEYFSETQRNKGNFPGRFSGRQFSNSRSEMNVSTLELGDSALYLCASSLTGGVTNEKLFFGSGTQLSVL.

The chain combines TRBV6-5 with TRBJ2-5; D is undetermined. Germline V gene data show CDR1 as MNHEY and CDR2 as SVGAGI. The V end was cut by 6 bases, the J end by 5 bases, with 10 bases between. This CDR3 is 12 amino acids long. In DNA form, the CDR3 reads TGTGCCAGCAGCAACCGACGGGAGACCCAGTACTTC. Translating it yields CASSNRRETQYF.

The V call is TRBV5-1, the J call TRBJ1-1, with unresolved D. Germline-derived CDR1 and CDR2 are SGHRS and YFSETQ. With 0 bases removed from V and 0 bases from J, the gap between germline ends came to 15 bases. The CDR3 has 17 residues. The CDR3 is CASSLAEAGMLNTEAFF. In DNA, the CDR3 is TGCGCCAGCAGCTTGGCCGAGGCGGGGATGTTGAACACTGAAGCTTTCTTT. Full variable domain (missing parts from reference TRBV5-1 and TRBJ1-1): KAGVTQTPRYLIKTRGQQVTLSCSPISGHRSVSWYQQTPGQGLQFLFEYFSETQRNKGNFPGRFSGRQFSNSRSEMNVSTLELGDSALYLCASSLAEAGMLNTEAFFGQGTRLTVV.

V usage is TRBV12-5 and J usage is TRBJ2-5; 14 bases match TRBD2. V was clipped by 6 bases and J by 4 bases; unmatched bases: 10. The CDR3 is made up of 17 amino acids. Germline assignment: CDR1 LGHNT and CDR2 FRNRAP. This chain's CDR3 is CASGLVAGTSGGETQYF. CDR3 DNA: TGTGCTAGTGGCCTCGTAGCCGGGACTAGCGGGGGAGAGACCCAGTACTTC. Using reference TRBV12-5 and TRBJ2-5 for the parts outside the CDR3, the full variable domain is DARVTQTPRHKVTEMGQEVTMRCQPILGHNTVFWYRQTMMQGLELLAYFRNRAPLDDSGMPKDRFSAEMPDATLATLKIQPSEPRDSAVYFCASGLVAGTSGGETQYFGPGTRLLVL.

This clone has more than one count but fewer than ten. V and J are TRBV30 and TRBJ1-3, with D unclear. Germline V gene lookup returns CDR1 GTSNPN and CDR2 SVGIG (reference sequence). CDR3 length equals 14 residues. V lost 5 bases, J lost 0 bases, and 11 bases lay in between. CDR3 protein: CAWSGVFSGNTIYF. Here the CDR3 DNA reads TGTGCCTGGTCCGGAGTGTTCTCTGGAAACACCATATATTTT.

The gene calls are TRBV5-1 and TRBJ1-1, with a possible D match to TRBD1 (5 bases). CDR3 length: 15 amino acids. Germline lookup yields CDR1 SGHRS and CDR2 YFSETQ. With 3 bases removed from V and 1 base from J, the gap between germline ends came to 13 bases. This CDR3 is CASSSQLRGNTEAFF. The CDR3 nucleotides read TGCGCCAGCAGCTCTCAATTAAGGGGGAACACTGAAGCTTTCTTT.

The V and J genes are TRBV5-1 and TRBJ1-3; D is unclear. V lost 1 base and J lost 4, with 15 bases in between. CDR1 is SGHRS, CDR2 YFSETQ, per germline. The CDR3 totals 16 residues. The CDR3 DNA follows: TGCGCCAGCAGCTTGTTGTCGGAGCCTTCAGGAAACACCATATATTTT. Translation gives CASSLLSEPSGNTIYF.

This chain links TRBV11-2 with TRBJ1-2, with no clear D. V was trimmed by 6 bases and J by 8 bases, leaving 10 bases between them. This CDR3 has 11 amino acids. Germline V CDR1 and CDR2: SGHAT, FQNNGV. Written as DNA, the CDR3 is TGTGCCAGCAGGGGAGCTATCGGCTACACCTTC. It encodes CASRGAIGYTF.

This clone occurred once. In DNA form, the CDR3 reads TGTGCCAGCAGGTTTAGTATCAGCAATCAGCCCCAGCATTTT. Protein sequence: CASRFSISNQPQHF. The V gene is TRBV6-1, the J gene TRBJ1-5; no clear D. The CDR3 consists of 14 residues. Trimming removed 6 bases from V and 1 base from J, with 10 bases in between. Germline lookup yields CDR1 MNHNS and CDR2 SASEGT.